The source of this T cell receptor beta chain is a study of metastatic and nonmetastatic thyroid tumors. Study-level information: Malignant and benign thyroid patients had repertoires compared in peripheral blood and tumor or nodule tissue. Whole-study results and caveats: Malignant thyroid tumors reportedly had TCR beta diversity that was significantly higher than in benign nodules, in blood and tumor.

About this clone itself: The target antigen is unknown.

In the original analysis: Construction of a distant-metastasis classifier for papillary thyroid cancer relied on CDR3 differences across clinicopathological groups. TCRdb recomputed clones from the PCR reads via MiXCR. The V and J calls were not made by the authors but by TCRdb's processing. The sample includes some 36,000 clones, about a sixth seen only once; the top ten take approximately 5.6%. The entire patient cohort was treatment-naive prior to thyroid surgery. Material for sequencing was blood. The source of this sequence is a male donor with papillary thyroid cancer or a benign thyroid nodule (not recorded which). Some clones in this sample may be carry-over from other donors' samples.

The CDR3: CAWSGWARGTYNEQFF. In DNA, the CDR3 is TGTGCCTGGAGTGGCTGGGCACGAGGAACCTACAATGAGCAGTTCTTC. The rearrangement joins TRBV30 to TRBJ2-1; D not certain. Germline assignment: CDR1 GTSNPN and CDR2 SVGIG (reference sequence). The CDR3 totals 16 residues. Between the trimmed V and J ends, which lost 1 base and 2 bases, there was a span of 15 bases.